This T cell receptor (beta chain) was found in a study of T cell repertoires in cytomegalovirus infection. Study details: It was the public TCR beta signatures that indicated both CMV infection and matching HLA type.

Whole-study findings and limits: Frequencies of public TCR beta families were cumulated, and this identified carriers of CMV plus the relevant HLA.

TCRdb redid the calling of the reads with MiXCR, one entry per CDR3 protein. This table holds some 590,000 distinct CDR3 sequences, 35% to 50% found once. Turning to this clonotype: The antigen is unknown.

The sequences come from cultured PBMCs, collected from culture after CMV antigen stimulation. The receptor was isolated from a human donor in good health (CMV status not recorded). Some clones in this sample may be carry-over from other donors' samples.

The CDR3 is CASSFQRGSQETQYF. The CDR3 DNA reads TGTGCCAGCAGCTTTCAGCGGGGGAGCCAAGAGACCCAGTACTTC. This chain joins TRBV7-2 and TRBJ2-5, with 8 bases lining up with TRBD2. The CDR3 totals 15 residues. Losses at the gene ends were 3 bases for V and 1 base for J; bases not matched to a gene: 4. The V gene's germline CDR1 is SGHTA and CDR2 FQGNSA.